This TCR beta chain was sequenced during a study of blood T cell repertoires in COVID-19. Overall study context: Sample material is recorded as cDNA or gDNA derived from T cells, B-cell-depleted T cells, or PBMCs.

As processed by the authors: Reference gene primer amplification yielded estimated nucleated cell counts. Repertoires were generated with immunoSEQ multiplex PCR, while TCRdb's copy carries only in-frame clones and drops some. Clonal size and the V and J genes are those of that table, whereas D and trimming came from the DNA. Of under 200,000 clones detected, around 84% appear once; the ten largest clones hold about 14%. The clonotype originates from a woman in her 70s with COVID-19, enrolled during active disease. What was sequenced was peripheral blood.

CDR3 in DNA: TGTGCCAGCAGCCAAGAGCGCATGAACACTGAAGCTTTCTTT. Amino acid sequence: CASSQERMNTEAFF. J is TRBJ1-1 and V is TRBV3-1 (or the pseudogene TRBV3-2); D unresolved. Germline CDR1 LGHDT, CDR2 YNNKEL (reference sequence). The length of the CDR3 is 14 residues. The ends were cut back, 0 bases at V and 0 bases at J, with 5 bases in the middle.